These 30 T cell receptor beta chains originate from one sample sequenced in a study of identical twins. TCRdb re-called the 5' RACE reads with MiXCR, one entry per CDR3 protein. The repertoire consists of around 1.7 million distinct CDR3 sequences, with around 33% occurring once and the leading ten covering more than 0.25%. The specimen was cord blood. These TCRs come from a newborn girl in good health.

This clonotype was seen more than once but under ten times. The chain combines TRBV3-1 with TRBJ2-5; D uncertain. Germline CDR1 LGHDT, CDR2 YNNKEL (reference sequence). The CDR3 is made up of 13 amino acids. Trimming took off 0 bases at V and 11 bases at J, with 13 bases between the two ends. The CDR3 sequence: CASSQERLERQYF. The CDR3 bases are TGTGCCAGCAGCCAAGAAAGGCTCGAACGGCAGTACTTC.

DNA of the CDR3: TGTGCCAGCAGCCCAAGACTGACTCAAGAGACCCAGTACTTC. Translation: CASSPRLTQETQYF. The V and J genes are TRBV6-1 and TRBJ2-5; D remains ambiguous. V shed 6 bases and J shed 2 bases, with 13 bases lying between them. This CDR3 is 14 amino acids long. CDR1 and CDR2 from the germline V gene are MNHNS and SASEGT.

The chain is built from TRBV4-1 and TRBJ1-2; D unclear. The CDR3 runs to 15 residues. V dropped 1 base and J dropped 0 bases, with 9 bases sitting between them. Germline V gene lookup returns CDR1 MGHRA and CDR2 YSYEKL. CDR3 amino acids: CASSQAAYANYGYTF. The CDR3 DNA reads TGCGCCAGCAGCCAAGCGGCATACGCTAACTATGGCTACACCTTC.

The chain carries TRBV20-1 and TRBJ1-5; D is possibly TRBD1 (6 bases). Trimming pared 6 bases from V and 1 base from J, leaving 16 bases between. Germline assignment: CDR1 DFQATT and CDR2 SNEGSKA (reference sequence). The CDR3 spans 15 residues. CDR3 DNA sequence: TGCAGTGCCCCGGAGGCAGGGGAAAGCAATCAGCCCCAGCATTTT. This translates into CSAPEAGESNQPQHF.

CDR3 sequence: CSASWTSGGHNEQYF. The CDR3 region has the DNA TGCAGTGCTAGTTGGACTAGCGGAGGCCACAATGAGCAGTACTTC. The rearrangement uses TRBV20-1 and TRBJ2-4; 10 nucleotides line up with TRBD2. This CDR3 is 15 amino acids long. Germline-derived CDR1 and CDR2 are DFQATT and SNEGSKA (reference sequence). Trimming cost V 3 bases and J 13 bases; bases outside gene matches: 15.

This clonotype was detected a few times. The chain combines TRBV4-1 with TRBJ2-3; TRBD2 is a possible D gene (5 bases). Germline V lookup: CDR1 MGHRA, CDR2 YSYEKL. This CDR3 spans 15 amino acids. The germline V and J ends were trimmed by 4 bases and 2 bases, with 13 bases remaining between them. For the CDR3, the DNA is TGCGCCAGCAGCCCCCTAGCTTTTACCACAGATACGCAGTATTTT. Amino acid sequence: CASSPLAFTTDTQYF.

The chain joins TRBV20-1 to TRBJ1-1; D is ambiguous. Trimming pared 0 bases from V and 3 bases from J, leaving 20 bases between. This CDR3 spans 17 amino acids. CDR1 is DFQATT, CDR2 SNEGSKA, per germline (reference sequence). The CDR3 nucleotides read TGCAGTGCTAGAGATGACCCCACCCGCAGAGGGTACACTGAAGCTTTCTTT. This codes for CSARDDPTRRGYTEAFF.

This clonotype showed up just a few times. The chain recombines TRBV12-3 or TRBV12-4 with TRBJ2-1; weak D call: TRBD1 (5 bases). The V end was cut by 6 bases, the J end by 9 bases, with 12 bases between. CDR3 length: 12 amino acids. The CDR3 reads CASRGLRGEQFF. The DNA for the CDR3 is TGTGCCAGCAGGGGTCTAAGGGGTGAGCAGTTCTTC.

This sequence joins TRBV15 and TRBJ2-5, with 9 bases aligning to TRBD2. The DNA matches TRBJ2-7 better at its end, which makes the J call doubtful. The CDR3 has 12 amino acids. The germline V gene encodes CDR1 LNHNV and CDR2 YYDKDF (reference sequence). CDR3 DNA: TGTGCCACCTCCACTAGCGGGCCCGAGCAGTACTTC. Its translation is CATSTSGPEQYF.

Comments on this clonotype: At one end, the junction sequence differs from germline, possibly due to a read error. This chain links TRBV12-3 or TRBV12-4 with TRBJ2-1; tentatively, D is TRBD1 or TRBD2 (5 bases each). The CDR3 has 15 amino acids. CDR3 nucleotide sequence: TGTGCCAGCAGTTTGGGGGAGTCCGTCTACAATGGGCAGTTCTTC. It is translated as CASSLGESVYNGQFF.

The rearrangement uses TRBV20-1 and TRBJ2-1; 8 bases map to TRBD2. Germline assignment: CDR1 DFQATT and CDR2 SNEGSKA (reference sequence). Germline trimming cut 6 bases from V and 8 bases from J; bases unmatched to any gene: 12. The CDR3 consists of 14 residues. The CDR3 protein is CSAPPVPGGDEQFF. CDR3 DNA: TGCAGTGCCCCTCCGGTTCCGGGAGGGGATGAGCAGTTCTTC.

The chain combines TRBV7-9 with TRBJ2-3, with a tentative D call TRBD1 (6 bases). This CDR3 has 16 residues. Germline lookup yields CDR1 SEHNR and CDR2 FQNEAQ (reference sequence). V gave up 5 bases and J gave up 1 base, with 16 bases separating them. The CDR3 DNA is TGTGCCAGCAGCCAAAAAGGACAGAGAGGCACAGATACGCAGTATTTT. Protein product: CASSQKGQRGTDTQYF.

There are a few counts of this clonotype. The genes are TRBV25-1 and TRBJ1-4, with D unclear. The CDR3 is made up of 13 amino acids. Trimming stripped 0 bases from V and 5 bases from J, with 4 bases between. Germline CDR1 is MGHDK and CDR2 is SYGVNS. CDR3 protein: CASSEYKNEKLFF. As DNA, the CDR3 is TGTGCCAGCAGTGAATACAAAAATGAAAAACTGTTTTTT.

This clonotype came up many times. This chain connects TRBV29-1 to TRBJ2-7, with 8 bases that match TRBD1. This CDR3 is 14 amino acids long. With V trimmed by 1 base and J by 2 bases, 4 bases remained unmatched. Per germline, CDR1 SQVTM and CDR2 ANQGSEA. The CDR3 DNA is TGCAGCGTTGAAGGTTGGACAGGGACCTACGAGCAGTACTTC. Amino acid sequence: CSVEGWTGTYEQYF.

In its sample, this clonotype was seen a few times. This chain links TRBV6-2 or TRBV6-3 with TRBJ2-1, with TRBD1 identical over 9 bases. The CDR3 totals 17 residues. CDR1 and CDR2 (germline): MNHEY, SVGEGT. With 3 bases clipped from V and 7 bases from J, the junction kept 13 bases outside the gene matches. Here the CDR3 DNA reads TGTGCCAGCAGTTATTCCCTCTTTCCGACAGGGGGGAATGAGCAGTTCTTC. The encoded protein is CASSYSLFPTGGNEQFF.

The chain employs TRBV4-2 and TRBJ2-7; 8 nucleotides match TRBD2. The CDR3 length is 17 residues. The V segment lost 1 base and the J segment 0 bases; nucleotides outside the gene matches: 8. Per germline, CDR1 LGHNA and CDR2 YNFKEQ. CDR3: CASSQAVGGTSSYEQYF. CDR3 coding DNA: TGTGCCAGCAGCCAAGCAGTTGGCGGGACTAGCTCCTACGAGCAGTACTTC.

This clonotype has just a few counts. Here the CDR3 DNA reads TGTGCCAGCAGTGAATATGGGCGCGGTCAGCCCCAGCATTTT. Its protein is CASSEYGRGQPQHF. The V gene is TRBV6-1, the J gene TRBJ1-5; D unclear. The CDR3 is made up of 14 amino acids. Germline V gene sequence: CDR1 MNHNS, CDR2 SASEGT. Trimming took off 2 bases at V and 6 bases at J, with 11 bases between the two ends.

This chain joins TRBV2 and TRBJ2-7; D gene unclear. The ends were cut back, 4 bases at V and 5 bases at J, with 15 bases in the middle. The CDR3 sequence is 14 residues long. Germline CDR1 and CDR2: SNHLY and FYNNEI. CDR3 sequence (DNA): TGTGCCAGCAGTGTTTGGCCACCTGTCAACGAGCAGTACTTC. This sequence encodes CASSVWPPVNEQYF.

This chain uses TRBV4-1 with TRBJ1-2; D possibly corresponds to TRBD1 (6 bases). Germline V gene data show CDR1 as MGHRA and CDR2 as YSYEKL. V dropped 1 base and J dropped 3 bases, with 15 bases sitting between them. The CDR3 is made up of 16 amino acids. CDR3 DNA: TGCGCCAGCAGCCAAGGTCCCCTACAGGGTTACTATGGCTACACCTTC. This codes for CASSQGPLQGYYGYTF.

The table lists this clonotype with a few counts. The chain recombines TRBV24-1 with TRBJ2-1; TRBD2 aligns across 7 bases. The CDR3 covers 17 residues. The germline gives CDR1 KGHDR, CDR2 SFDVKD. Unmatched junction bases numbered 9, after V lost 1 base and J lost 4 bases. The DNA of the CDR3 is TGTGCCACCAGTGATTTACTTGGGCCCGGGGGGTACAATGAGCAGTTCTTC. This encodes CATSDLLGPGGYNEQFF.

This chain links TRBV6-5 with TRBJ1-4; D call uncertain. The CDR3 is made up of 15 amino acids. Trimming stripped 2 bases from V and 0 bases from J, with 7 bases between. CDR1 and CDR2 from the germline V gene are MNHEY and SVGAGI. The CDR3 region is CASSYRIATNEKLFF. CDR3 DNA sequence: TGTGCCAGCAGTTACCGGATTGCAACTAATGAAAAACTGTTTTTT.

This clonotype was counted a few times. The chain carries TRBV18 and TRBJ2-1; TRBD2 matches at 7 bases. This CDR3 comprises 15 residues. Germline CDR1 is KGHSH and CDR2 is LQKENI. J was trimmed by 5 bases and V by 4 bases; bases with no gene match: 8. CDR3 residues: CASSQGPGGNNEQFF. The CDR3 coding sequence is TGTGCCAGCTCACAGGGTCCGGGAGGCAACAATGAGCAGTTCTTC.

Concerning this clonotype: A far larger clone is just one base off, so this is likely a read error. The chain has TRBV28 and TRBJ2-3; D is perhaps TRBD1 (5 bases). The germline V gene has CDR1 MDHEN and CDR2 SYDVKM. The CDR3 is 13 amino acids. This CDR3 is CASSLSGTGTQYF. The CDR3 coding sequence is TGTGCCAGCAGTTTGTCGGGCACAGGTACGCAGTATTTT.

The rearrangement uses TRBV7-2 and TRBJ2-1; 7 positions match TRBD2. CDR3 length: 14 residues. Germline V CDR1 and CDR2: SGHTA, FQGNSA. V shed 5 bases, J shed 9 bases, and the junction held 10 bases outside the gene matches. CDR3 DNA sequence: TGTGCCAGCAGCCCGGGACTACTGGCGGGTGAGCAGTTCTTC. Translation: CASSPGLLAGEQFF.

This clonotype has a handful of counts. Here the CDR3 reads CASSSGTGPRRLFF. CDR3 bases: TGTGCCAGCAGTTCCGGGACAGGGCCGAGAAGGCTGTTTTTT. This chain links TRBV28 with TRBJ1-4, with 9 positions matching TRBD1. This CDR3 comprises 14 residues. The V and J ends lost 4 bases and 14 bases, in that order; junction bases with no gene match: 11. Germline V gene data show CDR1 as MDHEN and CDR2 as SYDVKM.

This rearrangement joins TRBV27 to TRBJ2-1, with D possibly matching TRBD1 (6 bases). With 4 bases removed from V and 2 bases from J, the gap between germline ends came to 12 bases. The CDR3 loop spans 15 amino acids. CDR1 is MNHEY, CDR2 SMNVEV, per germline (reference sequence). CDR3 amino acids: CASSWPGGPYNEQFF. The CDR3, as DNA: TGTGCCAGCAGTTGGCCTGGGGGCCCCTACAATGAGCAGTTCTTC.

This clonotype was seen a few times. The rearrangement uses TRBV20-1 and TRBJ1-5, with no clear D. V was pared by 2 bases and J by 3 bases, with 11 bases between. The germline gives CDR1 DFQATT, CDR2 SNEGSKA (reference sequence). The CDR3 totals 14 residues. The CDR3 loop is CSARPSGTNQPQHF. CDR3 DNA: TGCAGTGCTAGACCATCAGGTACCAATCAGCCCCAGCATTTT.

In regard to this clonotype: One junction end does not reproduce the germline sequence, and a read error may be involved. V gene TRBV5-1 combines with J gene TRBJ1-6, with D tentatively TRBD1 (5 bases). The CDR3 has 13 amino acids. The germline gives CDR1 SGHRS, CDR2 YFSETQ. The CDR3 coding sequence is TGCGCCAGCAGCTTGGCACAGGATTCACCCCCCCACTTT. Translation gives CASSLAQDSPPHF.

This rearrangement joins TRBV12-3 or TRBV12-4 to TRBJ1-4, with 7 bases that match TRBD1. The trim removed 5 bases at V and 13 bases at J, leaving 4 bases unmatched. The CDR3 is 11 residues long. CDR3 sequence (DNA): TGTGCCAGCAGTCCACGACAGGGACTGTTTTTT. Translating it yields CASSPRQGLFF.

The rearrangement uses TRBV14 and TRBJ1-4; 10 nucleotides agree with TRBD1. Losses at the gene ends were 3 bases for V and 10 bases for J; bases not matched to a gene: 8. The CDR3 contains 15 residues. Germline V gene sequence: CDR1 SGHDN, CDR2 FVKESK. The CDR3 reads CASSQPGQGSGKLFF. In DNA form, the CDR3 reads TGTGCCAGCAGCCAGCCGGGACAGGGGTCTGGAAAACTGTTTTTT.